This T cell receptor (beta chain) came from a study of blood T cell repertoires in COVID-19 (dated by TCRdb to the early 2020s). At the level of the whole study: The collaborator samples originated in the United States, Italy and Spain and spanned the acute and convalescent phases of COVID-19. The material from the prospective study consisted of cDNA or gDNA derived from T cells, B-cell-depleted T cells, or PBMCs. A de-identified subject ID, COVID-19 status, age in years and sex were almost always included in the sample metadata. The samples were drawn from the first 160 participants of the ongoing ImmuneRACE study and from over a thousand subjects provided by 6 global collaborators. Deeply sampled blood TCRbeta repertoires from subjects exposed to, actively infected with, or recovered from COVID-19 were included in the dataset. The repertoires were made available in a free public database intended to serve as a resource for research on the immune response to SARS-CoV-2. HLA class I and class II types, where available, came from metadata supplied by the sample provider rather than from assay-based typing.

In the case of this clone: It lacks a known antigen. No much larger clone exists at a distance of one base, and base qualities are not known.

Results and caveats for the whole study, not just this receptor: The amount of clinical and demographic metadata varied by source and participant and was provided uncurated.

Participants in the prospective study were aged roughly 18 to 100 years, lived in under 30 United States geographic areas, and enrolled through a virtual design. In the prospective study, cohorts were assigned on the basis of participant-reported clinical history obtained from a screening survey and a study questionnaire. Each participant in the prospective study had whole blood, serum and a nasopharyngeal or oropharyngeal swab collected by mobile phlebotomists. Additional blood draws and questionnaires over an approximately 2-month period could optionally be provided by prospective study participants. Blood samples from the prospective study were shipped frozen or at room temperature prior to DNA extraction. From cysteine to phenylalanine, the CDR3 is 14 amino acids long. Only the CDR3 part of the read is kept: 42 bases, read in frame from the first base. Looking up the germline V gene yields CDR1 MNHEY and CDR2 SVGAGI. V is clipped by 6 bases and J by 9 bases, and the sequence between their germline boundaries is 21 bases long.

TCRbeta CDR3 regions were amplified from genomic DNA using the immunoSEQ Assay, a bias-controlled multiplex PCR. For the original study's pipeline: The number of nucleated cells in each sample was estimated by amplification of reference gene primers within the assay. To quantify the absolute abundance of each unique TCRbeta CDR3 rearrangement, sequence reads were collapsed and filtered. Productive Simpson clonality was computed per sample as the square root of Simpson's diversity index over productive rearrangements. TCRdb limited this immuneACCESS table to in-frame rearrangements with V and J called. A share of clones is missing; checked studies link under half to unresolved V genes, and the rest is unexplained. V, J and clone size are taken as reported in that table, and D and trimming were inferred from the DNA itself. Across this sample there are around 420,000 clones, with approximately 86% seen only once. The ten largest clones capture about 2.1% of the sample.

The rearranged chain carries TRBV6-5 and TRBJ2-7; possibly the D gene is TRBD1, per 6 matching bases. The specimen was PBMCs or T cells enriched from blood (not recorded which). This receptor was obtained from a woman aged 40 to 55 with acute COVID-19. CDR3 protein: CASRKVRGPKVQYF. The nucleotide sequence reads as follows: TGTGCCAGCAGGAAAGTCAGGGGACCCAAGGTGCAGTACTTC.